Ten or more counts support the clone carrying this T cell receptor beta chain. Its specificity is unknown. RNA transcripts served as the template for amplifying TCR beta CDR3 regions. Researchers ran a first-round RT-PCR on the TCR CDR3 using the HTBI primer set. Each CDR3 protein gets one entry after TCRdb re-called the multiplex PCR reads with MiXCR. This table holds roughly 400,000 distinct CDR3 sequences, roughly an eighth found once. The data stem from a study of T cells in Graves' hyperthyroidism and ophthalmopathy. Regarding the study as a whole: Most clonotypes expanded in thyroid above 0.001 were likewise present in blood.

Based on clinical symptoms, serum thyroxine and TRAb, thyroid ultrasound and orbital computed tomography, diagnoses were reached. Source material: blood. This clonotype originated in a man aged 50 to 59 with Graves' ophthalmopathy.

In DNA, the CDR3 is TGTGCCAGCAGTGAATCAAGTGGCCGAGGCTTGGGGGAGCTGTTTTTT. Residues: CASSESSGRGLGELFF. The chain has TRBV2 and TRBJ2-2, with D uncertain. Germline V CDR1 and CDR2: SNHLY, FYNNEI. The CDR3 runs to 16 residues. Deletions cut 2 bases from V and 8 bases from J, with 18 bases between. Supplemented by reference TRBV2 and TRBJ2-2, the full variable domain reads EPEVTQTPSHQVTQMGQEVILRCVPISNHLYFYWYRQILGQKVEFLVSFYNNEISEKSEIFDDQFSVERPDGSNFTLKIRSTKLEDSAMYFCASSESSGRGLGELFFGEGSRLTVL.